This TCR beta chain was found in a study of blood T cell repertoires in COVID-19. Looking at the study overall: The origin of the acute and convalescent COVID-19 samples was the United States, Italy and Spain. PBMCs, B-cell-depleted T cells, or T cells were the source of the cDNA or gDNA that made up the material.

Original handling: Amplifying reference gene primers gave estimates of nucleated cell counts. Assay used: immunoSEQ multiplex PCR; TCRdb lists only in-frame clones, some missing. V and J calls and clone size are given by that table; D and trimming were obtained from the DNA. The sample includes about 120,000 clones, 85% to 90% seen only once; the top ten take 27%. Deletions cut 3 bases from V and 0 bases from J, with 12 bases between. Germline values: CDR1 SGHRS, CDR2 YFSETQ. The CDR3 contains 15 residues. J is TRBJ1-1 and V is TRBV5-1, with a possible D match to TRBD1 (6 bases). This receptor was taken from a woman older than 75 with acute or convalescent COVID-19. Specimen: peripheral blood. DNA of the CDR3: TGCGCCAGCAGCTCCAACAGGGAAATGAACACTGAAGCTTTCTTT. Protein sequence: CASSSNREMNTEAFF.